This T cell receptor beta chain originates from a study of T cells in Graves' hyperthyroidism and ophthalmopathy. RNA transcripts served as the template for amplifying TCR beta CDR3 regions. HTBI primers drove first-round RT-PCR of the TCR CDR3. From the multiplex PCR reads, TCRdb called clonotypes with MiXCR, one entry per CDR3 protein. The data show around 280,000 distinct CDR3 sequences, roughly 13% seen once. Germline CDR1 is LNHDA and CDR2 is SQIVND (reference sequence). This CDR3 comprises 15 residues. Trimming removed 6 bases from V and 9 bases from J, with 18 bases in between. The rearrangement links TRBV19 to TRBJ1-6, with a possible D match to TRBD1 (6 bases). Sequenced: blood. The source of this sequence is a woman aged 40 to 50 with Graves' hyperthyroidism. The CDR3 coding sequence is TGTGCCAGTAGAGAACGACAGGACACGGTTTCACCCCTCCACTTT. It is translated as CASRERQDTVSPLHF.